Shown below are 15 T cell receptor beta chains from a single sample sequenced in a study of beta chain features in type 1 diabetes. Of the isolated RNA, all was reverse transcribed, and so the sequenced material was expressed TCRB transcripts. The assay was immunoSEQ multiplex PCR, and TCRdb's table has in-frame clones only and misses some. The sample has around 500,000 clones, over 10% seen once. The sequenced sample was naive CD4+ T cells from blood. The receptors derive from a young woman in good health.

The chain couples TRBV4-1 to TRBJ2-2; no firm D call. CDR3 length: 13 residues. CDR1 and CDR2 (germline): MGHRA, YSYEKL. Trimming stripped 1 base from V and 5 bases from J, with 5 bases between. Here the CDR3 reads CASSQGYTGELFF. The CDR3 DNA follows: TGCGCCAGCAGCCAAGGGTATACCGGGGAGCTGTTTTTT.

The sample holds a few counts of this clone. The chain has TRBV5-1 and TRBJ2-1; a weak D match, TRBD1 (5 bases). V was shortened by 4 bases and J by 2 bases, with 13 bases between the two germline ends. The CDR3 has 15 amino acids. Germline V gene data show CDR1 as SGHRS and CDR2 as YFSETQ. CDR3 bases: TGCGCCAGCAGCACCGACAGCAATCCCTACAATGAGCAGTTCTTC. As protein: CASSTDSNPYNEQFF.

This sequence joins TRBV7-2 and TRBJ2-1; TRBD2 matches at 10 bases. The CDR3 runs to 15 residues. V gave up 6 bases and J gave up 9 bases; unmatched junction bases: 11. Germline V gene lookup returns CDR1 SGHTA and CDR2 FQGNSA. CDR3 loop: CASSEFSGRASEQFF. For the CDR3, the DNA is TGTGCCAGCAGTGAATTCAGCGGGAGGGCCTCTGAGCAGTTCTTC.

DNA of the CDR3: TGCGCCAGCAGCGGACAGGGCAATCAGCCCCAGCATTTT. This codes for CASSGQGNQPQHF. The rearrangement uses TRBV10-2 and TRBJ1-5; 7 bases are shared with TRBD1. CDR1 and CDR2 (germline): WSHSY, SAAADI. The CDR3 sequence is 13 residues long. V shed 6 bases, J shed 2 bases, and the junction held 1 base outside the gene matches.

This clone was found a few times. The CDR3 DNA is TGTGCCAGCAAAGGGACAGTACAAGAGACCCAGTACTTC. Translation: CASKGTVQETQYF. The chain joins TRBV2 to TRBJ2-5, with 7 positions matching TRBD1. The CDR3 has 13 amino acids. The V and J ends lost 7 bases and 2 bases, in that order; junction bases with no gene match: 4. The germline CDR1 and CDR2 sequences are SNHLY and FYNNEI.

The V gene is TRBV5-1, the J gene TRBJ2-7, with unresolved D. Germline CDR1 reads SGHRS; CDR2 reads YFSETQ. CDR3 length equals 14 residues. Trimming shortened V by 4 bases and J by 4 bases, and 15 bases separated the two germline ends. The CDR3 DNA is TGCGCCAGCAGCCCCTCCCCAGTAAGGTACGAGCAGTACTTC. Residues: CASSPSPVRYEQYF.

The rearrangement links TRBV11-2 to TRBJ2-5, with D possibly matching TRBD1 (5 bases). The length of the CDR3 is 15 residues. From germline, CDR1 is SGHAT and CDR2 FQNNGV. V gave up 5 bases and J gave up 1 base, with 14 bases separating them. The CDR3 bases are TGTGCCAGCAGCCCCTTTTCTGGGGCCCAAGAGACCCAGTACTTC. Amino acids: CASSPFSGAQETQYF.

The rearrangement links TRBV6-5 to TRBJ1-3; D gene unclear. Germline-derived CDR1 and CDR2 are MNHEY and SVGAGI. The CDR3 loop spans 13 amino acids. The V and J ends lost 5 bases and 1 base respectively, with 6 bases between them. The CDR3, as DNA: TGTGCCAGCAGTGAGGGATCTGGAAACACCATATATTTT. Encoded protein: CASSEGSGNTIYF.

The CDR3 DNA is TGCAGCGTTTCCTACAACACTGAAGCTTTCTTT. Protein product: CSVSYNTEAFF. V usage is TRBV29-1 and J usage is TRBJ1-1; D is unresolved. Germline CDR1 is SQVTM and CDR2 is ANQGSEA. V lost 5 bases and J 2 bases, leaving 6 bases between the germline ends. This CDR3 comprises 11 residues. Drawing the rest from reference TRBV29-1 and TRBJ1-1, the complete variable domain is SAVISQKPSRDICQRGTSLTIQCQVDSQVTMMFWYRQQPGQSLTLIATANQGSEATYESGFVIDKFPISRPNLTFSTLTVSNMSPEDSSIYLCSVSYNTEAFFGQGTRLTVV.

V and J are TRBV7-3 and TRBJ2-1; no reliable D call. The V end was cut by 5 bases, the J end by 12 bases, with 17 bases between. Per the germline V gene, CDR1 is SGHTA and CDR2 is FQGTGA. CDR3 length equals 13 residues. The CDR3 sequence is CASSIDPFGPQFF. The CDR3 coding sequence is TGTGCCAGCAGCATTGATCCTTTCGGGCCGCAGTTCTTC.

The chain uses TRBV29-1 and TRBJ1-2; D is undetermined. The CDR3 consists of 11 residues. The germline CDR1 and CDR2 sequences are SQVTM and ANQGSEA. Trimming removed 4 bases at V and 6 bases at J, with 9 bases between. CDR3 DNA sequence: TGCAGCGTTGGAGGGAGGGATGGCTACACCTTC. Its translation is CSVGGRDGYTF.

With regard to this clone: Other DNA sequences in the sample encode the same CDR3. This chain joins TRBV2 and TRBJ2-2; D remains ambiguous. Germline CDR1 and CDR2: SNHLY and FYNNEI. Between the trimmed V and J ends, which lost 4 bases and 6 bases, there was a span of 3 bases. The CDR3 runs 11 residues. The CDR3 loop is CASSVAGELFF. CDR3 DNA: TGTGCCAGCAGTGTTGCCGGGGAGCTGTTTTTT.

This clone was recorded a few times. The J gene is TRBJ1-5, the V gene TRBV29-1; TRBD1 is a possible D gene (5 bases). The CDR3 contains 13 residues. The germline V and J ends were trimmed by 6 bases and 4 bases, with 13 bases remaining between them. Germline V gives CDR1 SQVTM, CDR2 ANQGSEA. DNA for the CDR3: TGCAGCGTGCAGGGCAACCTGAATCAGCCCCAGCATTTT. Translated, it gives CSVQGNLNQPQHF.

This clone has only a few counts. The chain's CDR3 is CASTQGSSYNEQFF. CDR3 coding DNA: TGTGCCAGTACTCAGGGAAGCTCCTACAATGAGCAGTTCTTC. V and J are TRBV19 and TRBJ2-1; D possibly corresponds to TRBD1 (5 bases). The CDR3 consists of 14 residues. Germline V gene sequence: CDR1 LNHDA, CDR2 SQIVND (reference sequence). V lost 7 bases, J lost 0 bases, and 10 bases lay in between.

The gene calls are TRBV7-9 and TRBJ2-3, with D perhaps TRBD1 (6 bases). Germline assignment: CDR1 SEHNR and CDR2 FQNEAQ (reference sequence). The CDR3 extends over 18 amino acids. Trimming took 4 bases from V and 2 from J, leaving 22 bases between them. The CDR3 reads CASSSAPIWTDITDTQYF. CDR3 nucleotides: TGTGCCAGCAGCTCCGCCCCAATCTGGACAGATATCACAGATACGCAGTATTTT.